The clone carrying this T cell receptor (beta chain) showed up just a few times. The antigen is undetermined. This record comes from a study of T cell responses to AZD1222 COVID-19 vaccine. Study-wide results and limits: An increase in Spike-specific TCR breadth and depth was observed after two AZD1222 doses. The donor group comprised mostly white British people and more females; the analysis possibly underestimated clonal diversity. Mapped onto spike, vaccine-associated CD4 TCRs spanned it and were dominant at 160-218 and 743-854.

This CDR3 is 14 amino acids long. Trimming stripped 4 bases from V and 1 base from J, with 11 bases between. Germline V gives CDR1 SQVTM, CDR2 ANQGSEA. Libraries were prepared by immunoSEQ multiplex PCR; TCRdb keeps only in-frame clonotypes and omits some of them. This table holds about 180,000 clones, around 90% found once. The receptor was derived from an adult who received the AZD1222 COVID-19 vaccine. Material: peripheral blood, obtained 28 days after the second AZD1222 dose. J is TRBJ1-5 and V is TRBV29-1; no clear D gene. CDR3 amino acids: CSVAEVGSNQPQHF. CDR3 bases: TGCAGCGTTGCAGAGGTAGGGAGCAATCAGCCCCAGCATTTT. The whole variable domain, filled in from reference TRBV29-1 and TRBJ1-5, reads SAVISQKPSRDICQRGTSLTIQCQVDSQVTMMFWYRQQPGQSLTLIATANQGSEATYESGFVIDKFPISRPNLTFSTLTVSNMSPEDSSIYLCSVAEVGSNQPQHFGDGTRLSIL.